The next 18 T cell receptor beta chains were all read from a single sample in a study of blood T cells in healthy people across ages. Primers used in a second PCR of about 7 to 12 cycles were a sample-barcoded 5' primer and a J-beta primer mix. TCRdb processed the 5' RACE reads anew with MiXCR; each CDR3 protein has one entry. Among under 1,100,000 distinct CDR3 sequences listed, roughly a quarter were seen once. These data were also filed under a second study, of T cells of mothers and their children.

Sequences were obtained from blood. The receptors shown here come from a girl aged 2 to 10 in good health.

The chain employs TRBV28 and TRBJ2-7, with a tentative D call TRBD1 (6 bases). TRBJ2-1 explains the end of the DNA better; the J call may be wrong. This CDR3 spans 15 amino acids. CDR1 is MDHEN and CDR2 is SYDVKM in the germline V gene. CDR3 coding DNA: TGTGCCAGCTCCCCTCAGGGGTTAGGCGAGAATGAGCAGTTCTTC. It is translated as CASSPQGLGENEQFF.

The CDR3 loop is CASSPVQGRSGYTF. The CDR3 DNA sequence: TGTGCCAGCAGTCCTGTTCAGGGGCGCAGTGGCTACACCTTC. V gene TRBV28 combines with J gene TRBJ1-2; D is possibly TRBD1 (6 bases). Per germline, CDR1 MDHEN and CDR2 SYDVKM. This CDR3 is 14 amino acids long. The germline V and J ends were trimmed by 5 bases and 7 bases, with 17 bases remaining between them.

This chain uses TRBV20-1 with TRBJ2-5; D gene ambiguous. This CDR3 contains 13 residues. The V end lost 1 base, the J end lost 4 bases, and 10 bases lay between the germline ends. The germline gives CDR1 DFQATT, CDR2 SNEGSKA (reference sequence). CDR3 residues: CSARAWPIETQYF. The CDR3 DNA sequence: TGCAGTGCTAGAGCATGGCCGATAGAGACCCAGTACTTC.

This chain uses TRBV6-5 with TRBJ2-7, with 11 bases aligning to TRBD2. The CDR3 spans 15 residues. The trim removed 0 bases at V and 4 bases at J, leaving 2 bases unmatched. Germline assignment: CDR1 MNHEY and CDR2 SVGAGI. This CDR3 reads CASSYSASGGYEQYF. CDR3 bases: TGTGCCAGCAGTTACTCCGCTAGCGGGGGGTACGAGCAGTACTTC.

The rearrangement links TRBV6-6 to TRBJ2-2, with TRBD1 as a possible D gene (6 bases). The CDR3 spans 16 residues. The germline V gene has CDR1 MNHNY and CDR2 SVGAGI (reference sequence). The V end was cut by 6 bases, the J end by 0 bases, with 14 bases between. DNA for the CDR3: TGTGCCAGCAGCCCCGGCAGGGGCGCGAACACCGGGGAGCTGTTTTTT. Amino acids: CASSPGRGANTGELFF.

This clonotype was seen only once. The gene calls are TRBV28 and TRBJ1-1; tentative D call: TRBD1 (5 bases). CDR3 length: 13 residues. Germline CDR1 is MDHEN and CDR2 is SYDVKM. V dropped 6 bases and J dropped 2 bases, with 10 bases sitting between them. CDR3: CASRQELNTEAFF. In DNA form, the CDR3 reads TGTGCCAGCAGACAGGAGCTTAACACTGAAGCTTTCTTT. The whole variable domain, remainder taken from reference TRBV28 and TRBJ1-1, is DVKVTQSSRYLVKRTGEKVFLECVQDMDHENMFWYRQDPGLGLRLIYFSYDVKMKEKGDIPEGYSVSREKKERFSLILESASTNQTSMYLCASRQELNTEAFFGQGTRLTVV.

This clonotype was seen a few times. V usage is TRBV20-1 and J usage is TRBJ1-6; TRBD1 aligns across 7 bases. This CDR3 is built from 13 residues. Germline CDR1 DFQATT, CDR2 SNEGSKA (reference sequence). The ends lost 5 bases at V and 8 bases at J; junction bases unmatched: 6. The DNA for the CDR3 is TGCAGTGCTCTGACAGGGATGGATTCACCCCTCCACTTT. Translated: CSALTGMDSPLHF.

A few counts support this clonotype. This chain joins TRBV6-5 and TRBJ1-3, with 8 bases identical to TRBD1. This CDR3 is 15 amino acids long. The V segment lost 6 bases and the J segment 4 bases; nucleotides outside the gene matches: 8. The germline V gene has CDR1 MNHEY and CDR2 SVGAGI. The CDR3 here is CASSSDRGAGNTIYF. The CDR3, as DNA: TGTGCCAGCAGCTCTGACAGGGGCGCAGGAAACACCATATATTTT.

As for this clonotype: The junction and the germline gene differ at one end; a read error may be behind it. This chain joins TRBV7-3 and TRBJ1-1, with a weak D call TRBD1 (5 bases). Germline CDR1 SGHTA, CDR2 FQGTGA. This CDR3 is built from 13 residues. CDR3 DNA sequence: TGTGCCAGCAGCTTTGAACCGGGGGGACGTGCTCTCTTT. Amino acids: CASSFEPGGRALF.

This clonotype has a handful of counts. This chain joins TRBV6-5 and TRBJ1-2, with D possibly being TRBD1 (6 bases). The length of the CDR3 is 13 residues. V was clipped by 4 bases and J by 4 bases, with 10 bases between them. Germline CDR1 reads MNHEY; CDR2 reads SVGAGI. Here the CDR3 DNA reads TGTGCCAGCAGTTCGGGGGCCCTCTATGGCTACACCTTC. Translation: CASSSGALYGYTF.

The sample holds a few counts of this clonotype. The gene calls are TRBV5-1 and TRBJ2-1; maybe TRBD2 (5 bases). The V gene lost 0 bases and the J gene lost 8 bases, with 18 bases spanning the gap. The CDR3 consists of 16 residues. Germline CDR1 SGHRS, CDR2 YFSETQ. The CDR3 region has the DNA TGCGCCAGCAGCTTGGAATCTAGCCGAGTCGGAGATGAGCAGTTCTTC. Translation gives CASSLESSRVGDEQFF. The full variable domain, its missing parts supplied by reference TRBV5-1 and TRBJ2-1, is KAGVTQTPRYLIKTRGQQVTLSCSPISGHRSVSWYQQTPGQGLQFLFEYFSETQRNKGNFPGRFSGRQFSNSRSEMNVSTLELGDSALYLCASSLESSRVGDEQFFGPGTRLTVL.

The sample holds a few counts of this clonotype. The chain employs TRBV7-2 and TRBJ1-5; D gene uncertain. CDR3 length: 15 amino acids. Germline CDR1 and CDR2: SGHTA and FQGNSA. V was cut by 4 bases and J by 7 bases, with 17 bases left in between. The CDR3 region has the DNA TGTGCCAGCAGCTCTTCGGTAGACCTGAACCAGCCCCAGCATTTT. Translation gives CASSSSVDLNQPQHF.

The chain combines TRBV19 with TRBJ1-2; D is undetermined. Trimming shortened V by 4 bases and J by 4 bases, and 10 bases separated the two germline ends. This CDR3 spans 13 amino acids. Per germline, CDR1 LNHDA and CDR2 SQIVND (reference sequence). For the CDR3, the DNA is TGTGCCAGTAGTAAGGCGGCGGGCTATGGCTACACCTTC. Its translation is CASSKAAGYGYTF. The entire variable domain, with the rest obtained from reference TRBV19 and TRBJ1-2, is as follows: DGGITQSPKYLFRKEGQNVTLSCEQNLNHDAMYWYRQDPGQGLRLIYYSQIVNDFQKGDIAEGYSVSREKKESFPLTVTSAQKNPTAFYLCASSKAAGYGYTFGSGTRLTVV.

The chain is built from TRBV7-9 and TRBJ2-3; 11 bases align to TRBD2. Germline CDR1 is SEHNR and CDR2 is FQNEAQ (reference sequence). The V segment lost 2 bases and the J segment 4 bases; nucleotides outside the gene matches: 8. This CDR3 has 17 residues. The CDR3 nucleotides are TGTGCCAGCAGCTTAAGTAGCGGGGGGGCCGTGGCAGATACGCAGTATTTT. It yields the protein CASSLSSGGAVADTQYF.

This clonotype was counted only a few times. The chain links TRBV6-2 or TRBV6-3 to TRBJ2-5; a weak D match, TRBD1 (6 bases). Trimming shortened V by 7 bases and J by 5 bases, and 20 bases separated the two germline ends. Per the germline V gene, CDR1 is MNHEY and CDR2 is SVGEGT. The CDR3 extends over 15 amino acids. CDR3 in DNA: TGTGCCAGCACCCGAGGACAGCCTCGCGCGGAGACCCAGTACTTC. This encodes CASTRGQPRAETQYF.

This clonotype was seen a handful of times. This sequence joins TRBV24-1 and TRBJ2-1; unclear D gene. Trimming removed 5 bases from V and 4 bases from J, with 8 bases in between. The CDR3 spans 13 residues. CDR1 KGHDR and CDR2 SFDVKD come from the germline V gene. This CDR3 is CATSADPYNEQFF. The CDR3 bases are TGTGCCACCAGTGCCGACCCTTACAATGAGCAGTTCTTC.

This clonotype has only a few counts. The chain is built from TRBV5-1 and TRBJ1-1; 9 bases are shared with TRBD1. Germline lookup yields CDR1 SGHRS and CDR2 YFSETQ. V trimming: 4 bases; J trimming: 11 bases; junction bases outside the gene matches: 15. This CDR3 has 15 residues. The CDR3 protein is CASSLDSGTGRSAFF. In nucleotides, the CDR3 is TGCGCCAGCAGCCTTGACTCCGGGACAGGGAGGTCGGCTTTCTTT.

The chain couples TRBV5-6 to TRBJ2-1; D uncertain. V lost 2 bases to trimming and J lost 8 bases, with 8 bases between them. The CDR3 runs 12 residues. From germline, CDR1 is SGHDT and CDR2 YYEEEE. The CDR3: CASSLTRYEQFF. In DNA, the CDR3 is TGTGCCAGCAGCTTAACTCGGTATGAGCAGTTCTTC.